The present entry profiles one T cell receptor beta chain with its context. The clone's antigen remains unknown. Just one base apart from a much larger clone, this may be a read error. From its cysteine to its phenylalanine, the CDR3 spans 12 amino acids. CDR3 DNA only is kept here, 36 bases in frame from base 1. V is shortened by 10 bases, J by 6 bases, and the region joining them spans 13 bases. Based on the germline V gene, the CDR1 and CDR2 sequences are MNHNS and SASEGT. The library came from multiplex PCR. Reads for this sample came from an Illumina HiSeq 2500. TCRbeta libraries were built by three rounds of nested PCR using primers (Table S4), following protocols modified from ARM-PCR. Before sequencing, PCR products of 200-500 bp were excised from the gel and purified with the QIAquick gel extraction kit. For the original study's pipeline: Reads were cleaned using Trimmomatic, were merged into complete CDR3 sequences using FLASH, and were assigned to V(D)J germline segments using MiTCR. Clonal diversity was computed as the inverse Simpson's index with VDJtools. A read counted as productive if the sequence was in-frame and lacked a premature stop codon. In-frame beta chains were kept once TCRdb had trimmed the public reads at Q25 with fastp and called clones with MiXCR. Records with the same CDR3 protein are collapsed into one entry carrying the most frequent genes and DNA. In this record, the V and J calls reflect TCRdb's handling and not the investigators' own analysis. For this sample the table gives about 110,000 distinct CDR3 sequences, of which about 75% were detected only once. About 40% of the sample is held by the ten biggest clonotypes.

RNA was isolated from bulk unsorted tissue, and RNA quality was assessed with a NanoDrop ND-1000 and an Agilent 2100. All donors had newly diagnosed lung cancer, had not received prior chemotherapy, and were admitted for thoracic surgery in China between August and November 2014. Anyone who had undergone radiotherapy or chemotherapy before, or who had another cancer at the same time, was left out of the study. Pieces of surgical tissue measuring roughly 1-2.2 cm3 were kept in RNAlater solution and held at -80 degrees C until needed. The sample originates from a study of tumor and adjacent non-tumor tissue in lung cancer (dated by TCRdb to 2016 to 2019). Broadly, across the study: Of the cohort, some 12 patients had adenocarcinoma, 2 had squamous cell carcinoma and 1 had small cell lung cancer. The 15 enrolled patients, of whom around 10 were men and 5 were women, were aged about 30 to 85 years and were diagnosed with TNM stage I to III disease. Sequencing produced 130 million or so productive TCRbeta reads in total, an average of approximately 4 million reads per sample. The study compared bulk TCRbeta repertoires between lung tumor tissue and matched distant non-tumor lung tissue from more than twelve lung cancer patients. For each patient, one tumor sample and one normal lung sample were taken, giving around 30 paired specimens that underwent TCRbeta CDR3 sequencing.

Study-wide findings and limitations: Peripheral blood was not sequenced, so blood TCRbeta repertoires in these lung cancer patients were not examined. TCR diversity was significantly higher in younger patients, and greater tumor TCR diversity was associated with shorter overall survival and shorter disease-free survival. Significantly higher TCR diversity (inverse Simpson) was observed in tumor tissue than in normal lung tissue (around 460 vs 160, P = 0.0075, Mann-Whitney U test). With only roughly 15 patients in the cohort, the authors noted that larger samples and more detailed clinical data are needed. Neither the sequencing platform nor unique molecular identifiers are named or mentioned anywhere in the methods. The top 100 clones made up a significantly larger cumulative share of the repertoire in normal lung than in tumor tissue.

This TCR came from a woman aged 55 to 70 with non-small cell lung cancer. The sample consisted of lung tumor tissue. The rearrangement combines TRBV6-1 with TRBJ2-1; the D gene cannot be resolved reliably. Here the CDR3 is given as CANGPVGNEQFF. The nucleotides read TGTGCCAACGGGCCAGTGGGCAATGAGCAGTTCTTC.